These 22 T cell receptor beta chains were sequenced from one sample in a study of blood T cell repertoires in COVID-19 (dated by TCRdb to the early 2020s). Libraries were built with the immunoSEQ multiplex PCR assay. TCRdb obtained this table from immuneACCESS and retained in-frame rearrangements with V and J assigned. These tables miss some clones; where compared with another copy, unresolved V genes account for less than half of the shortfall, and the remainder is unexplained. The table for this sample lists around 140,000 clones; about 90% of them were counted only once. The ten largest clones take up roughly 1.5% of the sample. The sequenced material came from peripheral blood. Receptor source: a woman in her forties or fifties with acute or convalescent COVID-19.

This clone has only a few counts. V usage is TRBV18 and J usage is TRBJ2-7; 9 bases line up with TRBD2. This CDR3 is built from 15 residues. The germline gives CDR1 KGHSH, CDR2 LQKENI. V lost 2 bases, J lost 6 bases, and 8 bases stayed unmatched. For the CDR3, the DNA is TGTGCCAGCTCACCAAAAGGGGGACTAGCATTCGAGCAGTACTTC. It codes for CASSPKGGLAFEQYF.

CDR3 amino acids: CASSYMETRMEELFF. CDR3 coding DNA: TGTGCCAGCAGCTATATGGAGACCCGAATGGAGGAGCTGTTTTTT. The chain couples TRBV11-1 to TRBJ2-2; D call uncertain. CDR1 and CDR2 from the germline V gene are SGHAT and FQDESV (reference sequence). This CDR3 contains 15 residues. Trimming cost V 4 bases and J 10 bases, with 19 bases left between them.

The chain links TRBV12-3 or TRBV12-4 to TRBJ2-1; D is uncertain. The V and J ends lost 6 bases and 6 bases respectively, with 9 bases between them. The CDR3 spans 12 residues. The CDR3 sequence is CASRRLANEQFF. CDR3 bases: TGTGCCAGCAGGCGGCTGGCCAATGAGCAGTTCTTC.

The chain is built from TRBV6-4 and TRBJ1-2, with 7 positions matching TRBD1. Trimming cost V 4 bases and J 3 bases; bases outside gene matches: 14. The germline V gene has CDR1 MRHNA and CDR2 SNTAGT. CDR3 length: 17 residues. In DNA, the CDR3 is TGTGCCAGCAGTGGTGGTTGGGGACGGACAGGTGACTATGGCTACACCTTC. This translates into CASSGGWGRTGDYGYTF.

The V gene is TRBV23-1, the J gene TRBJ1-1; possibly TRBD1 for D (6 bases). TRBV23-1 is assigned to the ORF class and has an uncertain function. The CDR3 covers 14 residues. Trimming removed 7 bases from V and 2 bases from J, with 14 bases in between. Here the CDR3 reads CASNPGVGNTEAFF. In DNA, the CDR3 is TGCGCCAGCAACCCAGGGGTCGGCAACACTGAAGCTTTCTTT.

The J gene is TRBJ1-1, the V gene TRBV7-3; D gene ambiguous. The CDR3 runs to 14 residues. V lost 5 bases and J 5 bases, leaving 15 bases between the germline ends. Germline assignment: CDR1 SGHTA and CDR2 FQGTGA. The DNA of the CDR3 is TGTGCCAGCAGCGTCCTGCCCAGAATAACTGAAGCTTTCTTT. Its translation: CASSVLPRITEAFF.

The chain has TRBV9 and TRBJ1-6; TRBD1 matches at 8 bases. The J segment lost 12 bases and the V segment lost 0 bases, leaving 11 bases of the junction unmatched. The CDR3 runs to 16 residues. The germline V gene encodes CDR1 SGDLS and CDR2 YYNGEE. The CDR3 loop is CASSVGTGTSLVPLHF. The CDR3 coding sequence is TGTGCCAGCAGCGTAGGGACAGGGACAAGTCTAGTACCCCTCCACTTT.

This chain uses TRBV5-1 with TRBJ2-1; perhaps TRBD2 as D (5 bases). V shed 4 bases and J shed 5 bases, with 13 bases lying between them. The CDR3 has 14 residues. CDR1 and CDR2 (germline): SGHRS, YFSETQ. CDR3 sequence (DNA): TGCGCCAGCAGCGAGGGTGACCAACACAATGAGCAGTTCTTC. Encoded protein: CASSEGDQHNEQFF.

CDR3 protein: CAYPETHRPAGNEQFF. The CDR3 nucleotides are TGTGCCTACCCAGAAACCCATAGACCGGCGGGCAATGAGCAGTTCTTC. The chain is built from TRBV27 and TRBJ2-1; perhaps TRBD2 as D (5 bases). Germline CDR1 reads MNHEY; CDR2 reads SMNVEV (reference sequence). The ends were cut back, 11 bases at V and 6 bases at J, with 26 bases in the middle. The CDR3 covers 16 residues.

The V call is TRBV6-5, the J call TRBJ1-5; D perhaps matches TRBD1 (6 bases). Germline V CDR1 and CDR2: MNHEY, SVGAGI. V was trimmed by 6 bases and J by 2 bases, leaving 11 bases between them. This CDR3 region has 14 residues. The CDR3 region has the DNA TGTGCCAGCAGCACAGGGCTAGGCAATCAGCCCCAGCATTTT. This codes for CASSTGLGNQPQHF.

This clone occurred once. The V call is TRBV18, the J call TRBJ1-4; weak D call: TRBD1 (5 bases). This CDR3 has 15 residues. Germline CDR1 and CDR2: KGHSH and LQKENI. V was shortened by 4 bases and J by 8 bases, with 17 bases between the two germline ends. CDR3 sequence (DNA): TGTGCCAGCTCACGGGCCCCGGGAGGACAAGAAAAACTGTTTTTT. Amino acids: CASSRAPGGQEKLFF. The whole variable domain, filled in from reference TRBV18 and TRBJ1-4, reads NAGVMQNPRHLVRRRGQEARLRCSPMKGHSHVYWYRQLPEEGLKFMVYLQKENIIDESGMPKERFSAEFPKEGPSILRIQQVVRGDSAAYFCASSRAPGGQEKLFFGSGTQLSVL.

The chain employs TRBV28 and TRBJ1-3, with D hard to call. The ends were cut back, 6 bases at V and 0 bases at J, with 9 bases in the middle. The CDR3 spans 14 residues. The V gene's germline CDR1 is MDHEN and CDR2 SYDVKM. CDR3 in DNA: TGTGCCAGCAGACGCCGGAGCTCTGGAAACACCATATATTTT. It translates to CASRRRSSGNTIYF.

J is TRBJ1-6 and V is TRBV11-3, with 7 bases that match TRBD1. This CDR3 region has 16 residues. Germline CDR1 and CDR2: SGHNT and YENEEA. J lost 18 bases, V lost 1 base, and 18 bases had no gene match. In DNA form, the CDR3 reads TGTGCCAGCAGCTTAGCACGGACAGGTTGCTCCCACCGGGACCACTTT. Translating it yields CASSLARTGCSHRDHF.

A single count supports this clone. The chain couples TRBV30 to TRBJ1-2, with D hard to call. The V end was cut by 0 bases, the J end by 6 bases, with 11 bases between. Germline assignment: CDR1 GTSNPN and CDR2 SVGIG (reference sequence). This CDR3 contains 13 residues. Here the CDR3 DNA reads TGTGCCTGGAGTGTAGGGTCCGGGGATGGCTACACCTTC. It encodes CAWSVGSGDGYTF.

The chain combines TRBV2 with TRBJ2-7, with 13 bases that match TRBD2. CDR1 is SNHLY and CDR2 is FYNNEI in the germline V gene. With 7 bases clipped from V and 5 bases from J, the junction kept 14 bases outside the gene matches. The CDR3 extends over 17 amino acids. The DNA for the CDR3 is TGTGCCAGCACAGGGGTTACCGGGACTAGCGGGACCCACGAGCAGTACTTC. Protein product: CASTGVTGTSGTHEQYF.

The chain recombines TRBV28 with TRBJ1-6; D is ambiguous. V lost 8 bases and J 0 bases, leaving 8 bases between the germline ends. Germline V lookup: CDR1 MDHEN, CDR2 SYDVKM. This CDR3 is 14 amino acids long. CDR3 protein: CASVLSSYNSPLHF. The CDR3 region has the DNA TGTGCCAGCGTATTGAGCTCCTATAATTCACCCCTCCACTTT.

The CDR3 DNA sequence: TGTGCCAGCAGCCAAGAAGTATACGGCGGGGGGGCCCTTTATGAGCAGTTCTTC. Translated: CASSQEVYGGGALYEQFF. The chain carries TRBV4-2 and TRBJ2-1, with TRBD2 matching over 9 bases. The ends lost 0 bases at V and 8 bases at J; junction bases unmatched: 14. The germline CDR1 and CDR2 sequences are LGHNA and YNFKEQ. The CDR3 runs to 18 residues.

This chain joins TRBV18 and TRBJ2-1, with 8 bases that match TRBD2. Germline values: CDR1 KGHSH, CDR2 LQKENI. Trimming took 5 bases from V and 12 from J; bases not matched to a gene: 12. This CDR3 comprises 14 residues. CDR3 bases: TGTGCCAGCTCAACCGGGGCATCCGCGGGGGGGCAGTTCTTC. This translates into CASSTGASAGGQFF.

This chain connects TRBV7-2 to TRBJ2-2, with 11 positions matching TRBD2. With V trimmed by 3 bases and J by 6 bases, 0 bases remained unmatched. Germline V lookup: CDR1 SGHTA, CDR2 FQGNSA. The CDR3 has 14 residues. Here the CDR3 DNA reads TGTGCCAGCAGCTTTAGCGGGGGGGCCGGGGAGCTGTTTTTT. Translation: CASSFSGGAGELFF.

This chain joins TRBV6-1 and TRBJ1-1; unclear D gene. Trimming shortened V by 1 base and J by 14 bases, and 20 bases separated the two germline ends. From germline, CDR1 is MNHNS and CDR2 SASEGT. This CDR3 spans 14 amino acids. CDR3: CASSEEGRREPRFF. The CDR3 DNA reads TGTGCCAGCAGTGAAGAGGGTAGGAGGGAGCCGAGATTCTTT.

CDR3 loop: CASRNIPNTEAFF. The CDR3 bases are TGTGCCAGCAGGAACATTCCGAACACTGAAGCTTTCTTT. This chain joins TRBV6-5 and TRBJ1-1; D is uncertain. This CDR3 is built from 13 residues. Germline loops: CDR1 MNHEY, CDR2 SVGAGI. Between the trimmed V and J ends, which lost 6 bases and 1 base, there was a span of 9 bases.

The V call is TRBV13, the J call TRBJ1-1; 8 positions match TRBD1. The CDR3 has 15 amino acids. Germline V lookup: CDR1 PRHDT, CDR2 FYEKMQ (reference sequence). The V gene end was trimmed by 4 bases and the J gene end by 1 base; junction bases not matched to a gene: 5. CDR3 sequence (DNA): TGTGCCAGCAGCTCCCCGGACAGGGAGAACACTGAAGCTTTCTTT. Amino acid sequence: CASSSPDRENTEAFF.